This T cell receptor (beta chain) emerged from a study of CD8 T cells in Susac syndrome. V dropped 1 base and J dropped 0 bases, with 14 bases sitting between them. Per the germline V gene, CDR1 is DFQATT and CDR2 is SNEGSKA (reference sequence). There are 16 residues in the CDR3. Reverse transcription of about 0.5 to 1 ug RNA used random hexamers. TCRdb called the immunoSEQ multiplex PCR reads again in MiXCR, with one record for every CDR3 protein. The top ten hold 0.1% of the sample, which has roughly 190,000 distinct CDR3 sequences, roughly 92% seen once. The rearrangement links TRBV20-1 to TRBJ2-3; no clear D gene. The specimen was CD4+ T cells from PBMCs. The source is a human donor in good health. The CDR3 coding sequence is TGCAGTGCTAGAGTCACACTTGTGGCTAGCACAGATACGCAGTATTTT. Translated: CSARVTLVASTDTQYF.